These T cell receptor beta chains were read from a single sample in a study of T cell responses to AZD1222 COVID-19 vaccine. TCRdb keeps only in-frame clones here, not all; method: immunoSEQ multiplex PCR. This table holds roughly 120,000 clones, over 75% found once. The material was peripheral blood, obtained 28 days after the second dose of the MenACWY control vaccine. The source is an adult who received the MenACWY meningococcal vaccine as a control. Each CDR3 is given with its conserved first and last residue. The D gene is left open where the match is weak. Expanded clones get a size class; other rows say once, few or many, or leave the size out.

TRBV4-1	NA	NA	TRBJ2-1	TGCGCCAGCAGCCAAGATCTGAGGGCAGGGGCGAGCAATGAGCAGTTCTTC	CASSQDLRAGASNEQFF
TRBV7-6	TRBD1	NA	TRBJ1-6	TGTGCCAGCAGCTCGGACAGGGGTTATAATTCACCCCTCCACTTT	CASSSDRGYNSPLHF
TRBV15	NA	NA	TRBJ2-7	TGTGCCACCAGCAGAGATCGAGGGTTCCTGGAGCAGTACTTC	CATSRDRGFLEQYF
TRBV6-4	TRBD2	once	TRBJ2-1	TGTGCCAGCAGTGCCGGGACTAGCGGGGGGGATGAGCAGTTCTTC	CASSAGTSGGDEQFF
TRBV15	NA	NA	TRBJ1-6	TGTGCCACCAGCAGAGCTGCAGTTAGTTCACCCCTCCACTTT	CATSRAAVSSPLHF
TRBV6-5	NA	NA	TRBJ1-4	TGTGCCAGCAGTAACAGGGCTGGTGAAAAACTGTTTTTT	CASSNRAGEKLFF
TRBV30	TRBD2	NA	TRBJ2-1	TGTGCCTGGAGAGCCGGGACTAGCGGATACAATGAGCAGTTCTTC	CAWRAGTSGYNEQFF
TRBV24-1	TRBD1	NA	TRBJ2-3	TGTGCCACCAGTGATTTTCAGCAGGGGGGCACAGATACGCAGTATTTT	CATSDFQQGGTDTQYF
TRBV6-2/TRBV6-3	TRBD1	NA	TRBJ1-6	TGTGCCAGCAGTTACGACAGGGAAAATTCACCCCTCCACTTT	CASSYDRENSPLHF
TRBV28	TRBD2	NA	TRBJ2-1	TGTGAATCTAGCGGGAGGGCTCCCTACAATGAGCAGTTCTTC	CESSGRAPYNEQFF
TRBV19	NA	NA	TRBJ2-7	TGTGCCAGTAGTATAGATCACGAGGGCCTTGCCTACGAGCAGTACTTC	CASSIDHEGLAYEQYF
TRBV27	NA	once	TRBJ1-1	TGTGCCAGCAGTTTATCATCGGGGCGACCTGAAGCTTTCTTT	CASSLSSGRPEAFF
TRBV11-3	TRBD1	NA	TRBJ2-1	TGTGCCAGCAGCTTAGAAACCCAGGGGGCGAATGAGCAGTTCTTC	CASSLETQGANEQFF
TRBV10-3	TRBD1	NA	TRBJ2-2	TGTGCCAGTGGACAGGCCGGGGAGCTGTTTTTT	CASGQAGELFF
TRBV11-2	TRBD2	NA	TRBJ2-2	TGTGCCAGCACCAAACTACCCGCCGGGACTAAGGACGCCGGGGAGCTGTTTTTT	CASTKLPAGTKDAGELFF
TRBV5-6	NA	NA	TRBJ1-2	TGTGCCAGCAGCTTGTACAGGGAAACCTGGAACTATGGCTACACCTTC	CASSLYRETWNYGYTF
TRBV5-1	TRBD1	NA	TRBJ1-2	TGCGCCAGCAGCTTGGCAGGACAGGGAGGCGGCTACACCTTC	CASSLAGQGGGYTF
TRBV7-6	NA	few	TRBJ1-1	TGTGCCAGCAGCTCACTCATCAGTACGATCACTGAAGCTTTCTTT	CASSSLISTITEAFF
TRBV13	NA	NA	TRBJ2-7	TGTGCCAGCAGGGTGAGGTCGGGCGAGCAGTACTTC	CASRVRSGEQYF
TRBV5-8	TRBD1	NA	TRBJ2-5	TGTGCCAGCGGGGGACAGGGTAGGGGCCAAGAGACCCAGTACTTC	CASGGQGRGQETQYF
TRBV6-6	TRBD1	NA	TRBJ1-6	TGTGCCAGCAGTTACGACAGGGCCTATAATTCACCCCTCCACTTT	CASSYDRAYNSPLHF
TRBV4-1	TRBD1	once	TRBJ2-3	TGCGCCAGCAGCCAAGTGGGACAGGGGGCAGATACGCAGTATTTT	CASSQVGQGADTQYF
TRBV7-3	NA	NA	TRBJ1-3	TGTGCCAGCAGCTTAACGGGGGGCTTTGGCTCTGGAAACACCATATATTTT	CASSLTGGFGSGNTIYF
TRBV4-1	TRBD2	NA	TRBJ2-1	TGCGCCAGCACCCCCGAAGCGGGACTAGCGGGGTACGGGCAGTTCTTC	CASTPEAGLAGYGQFF
TRBV9	NA	NA	TRBJ2-1	TGTGCCAGCAGCGGAGGGGCCGCGGGCAATGAGCAGTTCTTC	CASSGGAAGNEQFF
TRBV3-1/TRBV3-2	TRBD1	NA	TRBJ1-1	TGTGCCAGCAGCCATGACAGGGGAGGATCGGCTTTCTTT	CASSHDRGGSAFF
TRBV28	NA	NA	TRBJ1-1	TGTGCCAGCAGCCCCACAGTTGGCAGGGGGAACACTGAAGCTTTCTTT	CASSPTVGRGNTEAFF
TRBV7-9	NA	NA	TRBJ2-1	TGTGCCAGCAGCTTAGATGTGCGGGTTAACAATGAGCAGTTCTTC	CASSLDVRVNNEQFF
TRBV29-1	NA	NA	TRBJ2-7	TGCAGCGTTGAAGAGGGTGGGACGGGGACCGCCGAGCAGTACTTC	CSVEEGGTGTAEQYF
TRBV28	NA	once	TRBJ2-1	TGTGCCAGCAGCCCCCTGGATGAGCAGTTCTTC	CASSPLDEQFF
TRBV15	NA	NA	TRBJ1-1	TGTGCCACCAGCCGGGGACCCAGTACGAACACTGAAGCTTTCTTT	CATSRGPSTNTEAFF
TRBV3-1/TRBV3-2	NA	NA	TRBJ2-2	TGTGCCAGCAGCCCAATCTTGAACACCGGGGAGCTGTTTTTT	CASSPILNTGELFF
TRBV6-5	TRBD1	once	TRBJ1-5	TGTGCCAGCGGACAGGGATATCAGCCCCAGCATTTT	CASGQGYQPQHF
TRBV24-1	NA	NA	TRBJ1-4	TGTGCCACCAGTTCATCGGGGCAGGGAAATGAAAAACTGTTTTTT	CATSSSGQGNEKLFF
TRBV29-1	NA	NA	TRBJ1-1	TGCAGCGTGGGCCCGGGGCCAAAGAACACTGAAGCTTTCTTT	CSVGPGPKNTEAFF
TRBV28	TRBD1	NA	TRBJ1-2	TGTGCCAGCAGTTTATTGGTGGGACAGGGTTTGCGTTATGGCTACACCTTC	CASSLLVGQGLRYGYTF
TRBV10-1	TRBD1	NA	TRBJ1-1	TGCGCCAGCAGTGATAGACAGGGAAGGGCCACTGAAGCTTTCTTT	CASSDRQGRATEAFF
TRBV18	NA	NA	TRBJ2-3	TGTGCCAGCTCACCACCGGGCAGGTCCACAGATACGCAGTATTTT	CASSPPGRSTDTQYF
TRBV10-3	NA	NA	TRBJ1-5	TGTGCCATTTCTCTGGACGGGAGCAATCAGCCCCAGCATTTT	CAISLDGSNQPQHF